The 10 T cell receptor beta chains reported below all come from one sample, sequenced in a study of control samples from healthy donors and cancer patients (TCRdb year 2020). Library generation was performed with the immunoSEQ multiplex PCR assay. Imported from immuneACCESS, the table was reduced by TCRdb to in-frame sequences with V and J called. These copies leave out some clones; in studies compared against another copy, an unresolved V gene accounts for under half, and the cause of the remainder is not known. This sample comprises about 110,000 clones, about 80% of them detected only once. Approximately 6.7% of the sample goes to the ten largest clones. Material for sequencing was blood. All receptors derive from a man aged 18 to 30 in good health.

The sample holds one count of this clone. The junction departs from germline at one end; a sequencing error may be responsible. The chain has TRBV11-2 and TRBJ2-7; tentatively, D is TRBD2 (5 bases). The CDR3 totals 13 residues. CDR1 and CDR2 (germline): SGHAT, FQNNGV. The CDR3 region is CASSLPPGYERYF. CDR3 sequence (DNA): TGTGCCAGCAGCTTACCTCCGGGGTACGAGCGGTACTTC.

The chain links TRBV9 to TRBJ2-3, with 7 positions matching TRBD2. CDR3 length: 16 residues. From germline, CDR1 is SGDLS and CDR2 YYNGEE. Unmatched junction bases numbered 9, after V lost 3 bases and J lost 2 bases. CDR3 protein: CASSAQTSLSTDTQYF. CDR3 DNA sequence: TGTGCCAGCAGCGCTCAGACTAGCTTATCCACAGATACGCAGTATTTT.

The rearrangement uses TRBV29-1 and TRBJ2-1; D is unclear. Germline V gene lookup returns CDR1 SQVTM and CDR2 ANQGSEA. V was cut by 6 bases and J by 7 bases, with 16 bases left in between. The CDR3 is made up of 13 amino acids. In DNA form, the CDR3 reads TGCAGCGTGGCCTTTCGGGCCCAGAATGAGCAGTTCTTC. Translation gives CSVAFRAQNEQFF.

The V call is TRBV5-1, the J call TRBJ1-3; D might be TRBD1 (5 bases). The germline V and J ends were trimmed by 5 bases and 0 bases, with 12 bases remaining between them. CDR3 length: 15 residues. Per the germline V gene, CDR1 is SGHRS and CDR2 is YFSETQ. CDR3 in amino acids: CASRVGPYSGNTIYF. CDR3 bases: TGCGCCAGCAGGGTGGGACCTTACTCTGGAAACACCATATATTTT.

The chain employs TRBV14 and TRBJ2-7; D gene ambiguous. With 2 bases removed from V and 4 bases from J, the gap between germline ends came to 9 bases. Germline CDR1 SGHDN, CDR2 FVKESK. The CDR3 contains 13 residues. DNA of the CDR3: TGTGCCAGCAGCCAAACCTCGCTTTACGAGCAGTACGTC. Its translation: CASSQTSLYEQYV.

The CDR3 loop reads CASSFAWDRGHLGYTF. The CDR3 nucleotides are TGTGCCAGTAGTTTCGCCTGGGACAGGGGGCATCTTGGCTACACCTTC. V gene TRBV19 combines with J gene TRBJ1-2; 12 bases agree with TRBD1. J was trimmed by 7 bases and V by 5 bases; bases with no gene match: 11. Germline V CDR1 and CDR2: LNHDA, SQIVND (reference sequence). CDR3 size: 16 residues.

This sequence joins TRBV9 and TRBJ2-1; unclear D gene. CDR1 is SGDLS, CDR2 YYNGEE, per germline. Trimming removed 4 bases from V and 5 bases from J, with 10 bases in between. The CDR3 is made up of 13 amino acids. Here the CDR3 reads CASSFTWDNEQFF. CDR3 DNA: TGTGCCAGCAGCTTCACATGGGACAATGAGCAGTTCTTC.

This clone appeared a few times. The J gene is TRBJ1-6, the V gene TRBV28; D may be TRBD1 (5 bases). CDR1 and CDR2 from the germline V gene are MDHEN and SYDVKM. The CDR3 loop spans 13 amino acids. V lost 7 bases, J lost 9 bases, and 13 bases lay in between. The CDR3 DNA reads TGTGCCAGCATCGGTGGGGGGAGTTCACCCCTCCACTTT. Protein: CASIGGGSSPLHF.

The chain employs TRBV6-5 and TRBJ2-5; D is uncertain. Germline loops: CDR1 MNHEY, CDR2 SVGAGI. V was shortened by 11 bases and J by 1 base, with 14 bases between the two germline ends. The CDR3 runs to 13 residues. The CDR3 bases are TGTGCCTCTACTATTGGCAGCCAAGAGACCCAGTACTTC. Its protein is CASTIGSQETQYF.

This rearrangement joins TRBV7-2 to TRBJ2-2, with 12 bases matching TRBD2. This CDR3 spans 17 amino acids. The germline V gene encodes CDR1 SGHTA and CDR2 FQGNSA. The V segment lost 1 base and the J segment 7 bases; nucleotides outside the gene matches: 7. CDR3 coding DNA: TGTGCCAGCAGCTTAGGTCTAGCGGGGGGGCCGAACGGGGAGCTGTTTTTT. Amino acids: CASSLGLAGGPNGELFF.